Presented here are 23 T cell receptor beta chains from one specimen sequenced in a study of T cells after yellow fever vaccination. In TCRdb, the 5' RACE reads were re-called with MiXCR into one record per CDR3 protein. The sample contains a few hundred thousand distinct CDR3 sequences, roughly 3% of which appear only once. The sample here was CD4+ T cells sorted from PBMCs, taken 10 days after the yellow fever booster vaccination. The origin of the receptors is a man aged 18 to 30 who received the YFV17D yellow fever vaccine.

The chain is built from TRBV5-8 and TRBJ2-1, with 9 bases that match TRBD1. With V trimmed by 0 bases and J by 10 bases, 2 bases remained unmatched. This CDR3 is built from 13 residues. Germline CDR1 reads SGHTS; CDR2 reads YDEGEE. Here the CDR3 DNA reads TGTGCCAGCAGCTTGGGAGGACAGGGGGAGCAGTTCTTC. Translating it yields CASSLGGQGEQFF.

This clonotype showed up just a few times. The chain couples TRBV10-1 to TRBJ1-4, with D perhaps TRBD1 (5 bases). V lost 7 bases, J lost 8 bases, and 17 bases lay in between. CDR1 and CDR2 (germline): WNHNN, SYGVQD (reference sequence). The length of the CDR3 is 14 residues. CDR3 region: CASMPGPTHEKLFF. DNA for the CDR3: TGCGCCAGCATGCCGGGACCTACCCACGAAAAACTGTTTTTT.

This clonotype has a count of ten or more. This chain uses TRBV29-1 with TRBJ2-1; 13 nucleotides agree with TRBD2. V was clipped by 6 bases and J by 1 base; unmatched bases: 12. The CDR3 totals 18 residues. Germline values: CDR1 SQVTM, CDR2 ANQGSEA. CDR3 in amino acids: CSVGLAGAVESSYNEQFF. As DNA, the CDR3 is TGCAGCGTAGGACTAGCGGGGGCCGTTGAGTCGTCCTACAATGAGCAGTTCTTC.

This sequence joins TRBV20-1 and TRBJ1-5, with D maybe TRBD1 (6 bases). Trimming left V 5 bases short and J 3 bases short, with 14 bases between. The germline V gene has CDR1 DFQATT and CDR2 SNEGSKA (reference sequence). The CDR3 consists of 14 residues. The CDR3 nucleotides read TGCAGTGCTGGGGAGGGGGGTTTCAATCAGCCCCAGCATTTT. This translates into CSAGEGGFNQPQHF.

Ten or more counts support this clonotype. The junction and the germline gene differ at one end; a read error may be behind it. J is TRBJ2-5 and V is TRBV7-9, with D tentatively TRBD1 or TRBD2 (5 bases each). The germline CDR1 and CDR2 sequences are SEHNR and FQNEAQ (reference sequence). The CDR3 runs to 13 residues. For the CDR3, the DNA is TGTGCCAGCAGCTTAGCCTTCCGGGACGTAGTATGCTTC. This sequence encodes CASSLAFRDVVCF. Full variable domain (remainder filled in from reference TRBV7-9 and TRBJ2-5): DTGVSQNPRHKITKRGQNVTFRCDPISEHNRLYWYRQTLGQGPEFLTYFQNEAQLEKSRLLSDRFSAERPKGSFSTLEIQRTEQGDSAMYLCASSLAFRDVVCFGPGTRLLVL.

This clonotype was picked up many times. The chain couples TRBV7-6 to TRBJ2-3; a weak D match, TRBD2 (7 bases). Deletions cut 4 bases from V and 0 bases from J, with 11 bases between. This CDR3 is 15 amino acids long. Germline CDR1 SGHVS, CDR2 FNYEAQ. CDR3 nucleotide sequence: TGTGCCAGCAGCTACAGGGAGGGGAGCACAGATACGCAGTATTTT. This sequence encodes CASSYREGSTDTQYF.

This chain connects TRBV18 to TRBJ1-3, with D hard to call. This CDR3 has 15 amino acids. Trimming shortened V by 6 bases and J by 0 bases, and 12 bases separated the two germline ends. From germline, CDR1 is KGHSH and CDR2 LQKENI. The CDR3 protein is CASSDGDYSGNTIYF. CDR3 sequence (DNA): TGTGCCAGCTCGGACGGAGATTACTCTGGAAACACCATATATTTT.

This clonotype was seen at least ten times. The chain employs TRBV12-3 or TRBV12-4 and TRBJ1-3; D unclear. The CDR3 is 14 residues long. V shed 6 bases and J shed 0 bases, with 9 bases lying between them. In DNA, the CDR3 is TGTGCCAGCAGGAGTCGAAACTCTGGAAACACCATATATTTT. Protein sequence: CASRSRNSGNTIYF.

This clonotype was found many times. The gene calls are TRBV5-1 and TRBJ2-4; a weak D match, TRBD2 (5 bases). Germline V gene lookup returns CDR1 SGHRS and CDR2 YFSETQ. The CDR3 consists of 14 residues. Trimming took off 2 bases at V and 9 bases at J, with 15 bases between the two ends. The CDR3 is CASSFQDVEGIQYF. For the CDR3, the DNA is TGCGCCAGCAGCTTCCAAGACGTCGAGGGCATTCAGTACTTC.

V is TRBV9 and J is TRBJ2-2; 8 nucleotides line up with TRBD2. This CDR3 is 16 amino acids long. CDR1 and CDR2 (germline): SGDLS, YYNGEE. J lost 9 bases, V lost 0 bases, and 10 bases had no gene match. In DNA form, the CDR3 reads TGTGCCAGCAGCGTAGACAGCGGGGGTTCCCACCGGGAGCTGTTTTTT. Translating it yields CASSVDSGGSHRELFF. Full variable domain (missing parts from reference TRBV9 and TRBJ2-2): DSGVTQTPKHLITATGQRVTLRCSPRSGDLSVYWYQQSLDQGLQFLIQYYNGEERAKGNILERFSAQQFPDLHSELNLSSLELGDSALYFCASSVDSGGSHRELFFGEGSRLTVL.

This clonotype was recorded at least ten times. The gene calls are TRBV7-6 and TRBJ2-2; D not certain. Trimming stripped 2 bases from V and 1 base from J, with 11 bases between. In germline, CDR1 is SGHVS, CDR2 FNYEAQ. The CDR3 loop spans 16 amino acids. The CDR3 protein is CASSLLTEENTGELFF. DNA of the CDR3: TGTGCCAGCAGCTTATTGACGGAAGAGAACACCGGGGAGCTGTTTTTT.

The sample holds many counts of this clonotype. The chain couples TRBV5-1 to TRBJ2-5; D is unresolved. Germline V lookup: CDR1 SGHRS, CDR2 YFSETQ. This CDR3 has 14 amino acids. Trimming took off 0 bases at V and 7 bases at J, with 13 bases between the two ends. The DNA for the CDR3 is TGCGCCAGCAGCTTGGGGCTAGGGCTCAGGACCCAGTACTTC. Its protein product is CASSLGLGLRTQYF.

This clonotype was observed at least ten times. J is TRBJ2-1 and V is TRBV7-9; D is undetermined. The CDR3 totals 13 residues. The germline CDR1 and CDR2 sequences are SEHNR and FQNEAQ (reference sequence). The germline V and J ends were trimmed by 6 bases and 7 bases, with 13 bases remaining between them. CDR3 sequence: CASRPTGSNEQFF. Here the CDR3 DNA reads TGTGCCAGCAGACCGACCGGTTCAAATGAGCAGTTCTTC.

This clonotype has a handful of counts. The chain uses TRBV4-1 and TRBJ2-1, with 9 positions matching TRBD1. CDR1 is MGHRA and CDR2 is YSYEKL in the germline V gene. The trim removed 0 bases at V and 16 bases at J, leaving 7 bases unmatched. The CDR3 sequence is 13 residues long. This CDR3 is CASSQDQYRGPFF. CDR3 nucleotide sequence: TGCGCCAGCAGCCAAGATCAGTACAGGGGGCCTTTCTTC.

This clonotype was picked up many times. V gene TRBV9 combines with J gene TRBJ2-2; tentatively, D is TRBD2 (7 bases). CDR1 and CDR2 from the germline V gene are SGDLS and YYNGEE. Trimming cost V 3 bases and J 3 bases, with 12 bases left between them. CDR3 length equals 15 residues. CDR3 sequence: CASSAGGLDTGELFF. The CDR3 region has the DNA TGTGCCAGCAGCGCCGGGGGGCTCGACACCGGGGAGCTGTTTTTT.

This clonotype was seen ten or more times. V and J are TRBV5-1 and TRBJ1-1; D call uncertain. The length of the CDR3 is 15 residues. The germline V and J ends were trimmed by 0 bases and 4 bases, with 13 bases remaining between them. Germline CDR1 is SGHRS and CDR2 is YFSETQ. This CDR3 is CASSLGGGRTTEAFF. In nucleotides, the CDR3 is TGCGCCAGCAGCTTGGGAGGAGGCCGAACCACTGAAGCTTTCTTT.

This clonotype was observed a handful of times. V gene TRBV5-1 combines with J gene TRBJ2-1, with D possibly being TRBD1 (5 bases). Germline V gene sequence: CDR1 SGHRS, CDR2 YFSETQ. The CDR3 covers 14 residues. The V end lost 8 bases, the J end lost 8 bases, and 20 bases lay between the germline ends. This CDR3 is CASTGHRVKDEQFF. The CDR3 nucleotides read TGCGCCAGTACCGGACACCGGGTAAAGGATGAGCAGTTCTTC.

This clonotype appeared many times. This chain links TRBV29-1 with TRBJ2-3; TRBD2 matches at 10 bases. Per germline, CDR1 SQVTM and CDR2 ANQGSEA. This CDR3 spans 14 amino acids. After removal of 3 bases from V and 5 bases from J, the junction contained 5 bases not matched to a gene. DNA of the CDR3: TGCAGCGTTGATGCGGCTAGCGGGGGAGATACGCAGTATTTT. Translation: CSVDAASGGDTQYF.

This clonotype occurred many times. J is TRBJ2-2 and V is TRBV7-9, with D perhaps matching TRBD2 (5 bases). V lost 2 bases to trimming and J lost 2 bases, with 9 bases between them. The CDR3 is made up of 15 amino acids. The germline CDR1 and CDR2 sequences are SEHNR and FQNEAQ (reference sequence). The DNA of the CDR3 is TGTGCCAGCAGCTTAATCCGGGGAAACACCGGGGAGCTGTTTTTT. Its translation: CASSLIRGNTGELFF.

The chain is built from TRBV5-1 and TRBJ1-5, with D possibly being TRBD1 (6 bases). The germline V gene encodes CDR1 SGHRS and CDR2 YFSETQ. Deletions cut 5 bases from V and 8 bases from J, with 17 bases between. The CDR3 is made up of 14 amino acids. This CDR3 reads CASSLQGFGEPQHF. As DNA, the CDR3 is TGCGCCAGCAGTCTACAGGGTTTTGGGGAGCCCCAGCATTTT.

The CDR3: CASSGRTSGGAKNIQYF. The CDR3 DNA sequence: TGTGCCAGCAGCGGACGGACTAGCGGAGGAGCCAAAAACATTCAGTACTTC. The chain carries TRBV7-2 and TRBJ2-4, with TRBD2 identical over 10 bases. The CDR3 sequence is 17 residues long. Per germline, CDR1 SGHTA and CDR2 FQGNSA. V dropped 5 bases and J dropped 0; count of bases not matched to a gene: 7.

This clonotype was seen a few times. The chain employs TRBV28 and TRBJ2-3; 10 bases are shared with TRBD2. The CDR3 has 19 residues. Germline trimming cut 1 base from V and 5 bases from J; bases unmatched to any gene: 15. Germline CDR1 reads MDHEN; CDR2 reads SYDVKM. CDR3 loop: CASSLYGSASGGRGDTQYF. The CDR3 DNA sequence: TGTGCCAGCAGTTTATACGGGTCGGCTAGCGGGGGCCGGGGAGATACGCAGTATTTT.

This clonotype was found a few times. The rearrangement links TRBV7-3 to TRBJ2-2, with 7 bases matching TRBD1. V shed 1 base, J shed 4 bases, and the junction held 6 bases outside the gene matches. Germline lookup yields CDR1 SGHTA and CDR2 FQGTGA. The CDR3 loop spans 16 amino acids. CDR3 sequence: CASSLIGGDRTGELFF. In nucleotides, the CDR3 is TGTGCCAGCAGCTTAATAGGGGGCGATCGCACCGGGGAGCTGTTTTTT. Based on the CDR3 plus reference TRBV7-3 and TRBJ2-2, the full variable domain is GAGVSQTPSNKVTEKGKYVELRCDPISGHTALYWYRQSLGQGPEFLIYFQGTGAADDSGLPNDRFFAVRPEGSVSTLKIQRTERGDSAVYLCASSLIGGDRTGELFFGEGSRLTVL.